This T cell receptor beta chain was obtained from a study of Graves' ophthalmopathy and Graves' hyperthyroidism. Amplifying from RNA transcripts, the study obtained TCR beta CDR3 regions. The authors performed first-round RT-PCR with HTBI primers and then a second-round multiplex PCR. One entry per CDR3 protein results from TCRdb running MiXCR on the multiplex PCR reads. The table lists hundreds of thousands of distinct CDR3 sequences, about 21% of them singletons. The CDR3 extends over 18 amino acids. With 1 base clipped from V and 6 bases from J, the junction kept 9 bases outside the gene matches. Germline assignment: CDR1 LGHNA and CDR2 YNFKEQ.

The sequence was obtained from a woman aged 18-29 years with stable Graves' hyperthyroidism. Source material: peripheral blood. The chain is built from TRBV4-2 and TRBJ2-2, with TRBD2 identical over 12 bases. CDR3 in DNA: TGTGCCAGCAGCCAAGTTCGGCTAGCGGGAGGGCCCGCCGGGGAGCTGTTTTTT. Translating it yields CASSQVRLAGGPAGELFF.